These 26 T cell receptor beta chains came from one sample sequenced in a study of neurological immune-mediated disorders. As for time point: longitudinal time-point 1 (baseline). TCRdb called the 5' RACE reads again in MiXCR, with one record for every CDR3 protein. Seen here are tens of thousands of distinct CDR3 sequences, approximately 12% observed once, and the top ten hold about 6.6%. The material sequenced was PBMCs. The source is a male donor with HTLV-1-associated myelopathy (HAM/TSP).

Ten or more counts support this clonotype. This rearrangement joins TRBV7-2 to TRBJ1-2, with D unclear. The V gene's germline CDR1 is SGHTA and CDR2 FQGNSA. V was cut by 5 bases and J by 4 bases, with 20 bases left in between. The CDR3 is made up of 16 amino acids. The CDR3 is CASSPGPKPSIYGYTF. DNA of the CDR3: TGTGCCAGCAGCCCCGGACCGAAACCCTCTATCTATGGCTACACCTTC.

This clonotype appeared many times. V and J are TRBV7-2 and TRBJ2-5; TRBD1 agrees at 8 bases. V trimming: 3 bases; J trimming: 5 bases; junction bases outside the gene matches: 8. CDR1 is SGHTA and CDR2 is FQGNSA in the germline V gene. This CDR3 is built from 15 residues. The CDR3 region is CASSLWTGPVETQYF. The DNA for the CDR3 is TGTGCCAGCAGCTTGTGGACAGGGCCGGTGGAGACCCAGTACTTC.

This clonotype was seen ten or more times. The gene calls are TRBV7-8 and TRBJ1-5, with 10 bases fitting TRBD1. This CDR3 has 16 residues. The V gene's germline CDR1 is SGHVS and CDR2 FQNEAQ. The trim removed 0 bases at V and 6 bases at J, leaving 5 bases unmatched. The CDR3 region is CASSLAQDRGPQPQHF. The CDR3 DNA sequence: TGTGCCAGCAGCTTAGCGCAAGACAGGGGGCCTCAGCCCCAGCATTTT. The entire variable domain, with the rest obtained from reference TRBV7-8 and TRBJ1-5, is as follows: GAGVSQSPRYKVAKRGQDVALRCDPISGHVSLFWYQQALGQGPEFLTYFQNEAQLDKSGLPSDRFFAERPEGSVSTLKIQRTQQEDSAVYLCASSLAQDRGPQPQHFGDGTRLSIL.

This clonotype was detected many times. The V call is TRBV20-1, the J call TRBJ2-6, with D unresolved. The V gene's germline CDR1 is DFQATT and CDR2 SNEGSKA (reference sequence). V lost 6 bases and J lost 2, with 5 bases in between. The CDR3 spans 12 residues. The CDR3 sequence is CSAIAGANVLTF. CDR3 bases: TGCAGTGCCATAGCTGGGGCCAACGTCCTGACTTTC.

This clonotype has a count of ten or more. The rearrangement links TRBV19 to TRBJ1-5; a weak D match, TRBD1 (5 bases). Germline values: CDR1 LNHDA, CDR2 SQIVND (reference sequence). V was cut by 7 bases and J by 3 bases, with 19 bases left in between. The CDR3 is 16 residues long. In nucleotides, the CDR3 is TGTGCCAGTAACCCCCCGGGGCGGTTATCCAATCAGCCCCAGCATTTT. Encoded protein: CASNPPGRLSNQPQHF.

This clonotype was recorded many times. The chain uses TRBV7-2 and TRBJ2-1, with 9 bases aligning to TRBD1. The CDR3 length is 19 residues. Losses at the gene ends were 1 base for V and 7 bases for J; bases not matched to a gene: 17. Germline V gives CDR1 SGHTA, CDR2 FQGNSA. Written as DNA, the CDR3 is TGTGCCAGCAGCTTAGACGAGGTGTGGGGGACAGGGTCAGGAAATGAGCAGTTCTTC. Translated: CASSLDEVWGTGSGNEQFF.

This clonotype was seen ten or more times. This chain links TRBV20-1 with TRBJ2-1, with TRBD1 matching over 7 bases. This CDR3 contains 13 residues. CDR1 and CDR2 (germline): DFQATT, SNEGSKA (reference sequence). The CDR3 loop is CSSKGALINEQFF. For the CDR3, the DNA is TGCTCGTCGAAGGGGGCCCTCATCAATGAGCAGTTCTTC.

This clonotype was seen many times. The chain has TRBV20-1 and TRBJ2-3, with D possibly called TRBD1 or TRBD2 (6 bases each). Germline-derived CDR1 and CDR2 are DFQATT and SNEGSKA (reference sequence). CDR3 size: 15 residues. Trimming stripped 1 base from V and 3 bases from J, with 14 bases between. CDR3 protein: CSARVEGRGTDTQYF. The CDR3 region has the DNA TGCAGTGCTAGAGTGGAGGGAAGGGGGACAGATACGCAGTATTTT.

This clonotype was seen many times. The rearrangement links TRBV20-1 to TRBJ2-6; TRBD1 is a possible D gene (5 bases). CDR1 DFQATT and CDR2 SNEGSKA come from the germline V gene (reference sequence). This CDR3 comprises 13 residues. Between the trimmed V and J ends, which lost 8 bases and 1 base, there was a span of 9 bases. CDR3 nucleotide sequence: TGCAGTTCTCGACAGTCTGGGGCCAACGTCCTGACTTTC. This gives the protein CSSRQSGANVLTF.

The CDR3: CASSQESQGRADTQYF. The CDR3 DNA follows: TGCGCCAGCAGCCAAGAGTCCCAGGGTAGGGCAGATACGCAGTATTTT. The rearrangement uses TRBV4-3 and TRBJ2-3, with D tentatively TRBD1 (5 bases). V dropped 0 bases and J dropped 4 bases, with 14 bases sitting between them. CDR1 LGHNA and CDR2 YSLEER come from the germline V gene. This CDR3 spans 16 amino acids.

This clonotype was detected ten times or more. The V call is TRBV7-8, the J call TRBJ1-1; 8 bases map to TRBD1. The V gene's germline CDR1 is SGHVS and CDR2 FQNEAQ. With V trimmed by 3 bases and J by 4 bases, 4 bases remained unmatched. CDR3 size: 14 residues. CDR3 sequence: CASSLETGGTEAFF. CDR3 nucleotide sequence: TGTGCCAGCAGCTTGGAAACAGGGGGCACTGAAGCTTTCTTT.

This clonotype was seen repeatedly, ten times or more. The chain is built from TRBV10-3 and TRBJ2-6; 10 bases map to TRBD1. V lost 6 bases and J lost 1; bases outside the gene matches: 3. There are 16 residues in the CDR3. Germline loops: CDR1 ENHRY, CDR2 SYGVKD. The CDR3 region has the DNA TGTGCCATCAGGCCGGGACAGGGGTCTGGGGCCAACGTCCTGACTTTC. Its translation is CAIRPGQGSGANVLTF.

At least ten counts were recorded for this clonotype. The chain has TRBV7-9 and TRBJ1-5; no definite D call. V lost 1 base and J lost 0, with 10 bases in between. CDR1 and CDR2 (germline): SEHNR, FQNEAQ (reference sequence). The length of the CDR3 is 16 residues. CDR3 sequence: CASSLVSGNSNQPQHF. DNA of the CDR3: TGTGCCAGCAGCTTAGTTTCCGGGAATAGCAATCAGCCCCAGCATTTT.

This clonotype was recorded many times. The chain carries TRBV11-1 and TRBJ2-1; D might be TRBD2 (6 bases). This CDR3 region has 14 residues. Germline V lookup: CDR1 SGHAT, CDR2 FQDESV (reference sequence). The V and J ends lost 5 bases and 2 bases respectively, with 10 bases between them. This CDR3 reads CASSLGGTYNEQFF. The CDR3, as DNA: TGTGCCAGCAGCCTGGGGGGTACCTACAATGAGCAGTTCTTC. The variable domain in full, completed from reference TRBV11-1 and TRBJ2-1, reads EAEVAQSPRYKITEKSQAVAFWCDPISGHATLYWYRQILGQGPELLVQFQDESVVDDSQLPKDRFSAERLKGVDSTLKIQPAELGDSAMYLCASSLGGTYNEQFFGPGTRLTVL.

In its sample, this clonotype was seen many times. This chain connects TRBV7-2 to TRBJ2-2; D is possibly TRBD2 (6 bases). Trimming removed 3 bases from V and 4 bases from J, with 12 bases in between. The CDR3 has 15 amino acids. CDR1 and CDR2 (germline): SGHTA, FQGNSA. The CDR3 here is CASSFRRVVTGELFF. CDR3 sequence (DNA): TGTGCCAGCAGCTTTCGGAGGGTGGTCACCGGGGAGCTGTTTTTT.

This clonotype was seen at least ten times. The chain joins TRBV7-6 to TRBJ2-1, with D uncertain. Per the germline V gene, CDR1 is SGHVS and CDR2 is FNYEAQ. V lost 2 bases to trimming and J lost 9 bases, with 11 bases between them. The CDR3 is 13 amino acids. The CDR3 region is CASSLSPSGEQFF. Here the CDR3 DNA reads TGTGCCAGCAGCTTATCTCCGTCCGGTGAGCAGTTCTTC.

This clonotype was found many times. CDR3 protein: CASSLVPGFDYGYTF. DNA of the CDR3: TGCGCCAGCAGCTTGGTCCCCGGTTTCGACTATGGCTACACCTTC. The V and J genes are TRBV5-1 and TRBJ1-2, with D unresolved. Germline V gene data show CDR1 as SGHRS and CDR2 as YFSETQ. V lost 0 bases and J 3 bases, leaving 12 bases between the germline ends. This CDR3 is 15 amino acids long.

This clonotype occurred many times. The chain has TRBV5-6 and TRBJ2-7; tentatively, D is TRBD1 or TRBD2 (5 bases each). This CDR3 spans 14 amino acids. V gave up 6 bases and J gave up 4 bases, with 17 bases separating them. Germline V gene data show CDR1 as SGHDT and CDR2 as YYEEEE. The CDR3 here is CASTPAGREYEQYF. CDR3 sequence (DNA): TGTGCCAGCACCCCGGCGGGCAGGGAGTACGAGCAGTACTTC.

This clonotype was counted many times. The chain is built from TRBV7-2 and TRBJ2-1; D unclear. The CDR3 contains 13 residues. Trimming stripped 5 bases from V and 0 bases from J, with 5 bases between. CDR1 and CDR2 (germline): SGHTA, FQGNSA. The chain's CDR3 is CASSTSSYNEQFF. The DNA of the CDR3 is TGTGCCAGCAGCACAAGCTCCTACAATGAGCAGTTCTTC.

A note on this clonotype: This may be a read error: a much more frequent sequence differs by one nucleotide. V and J are TRBV5-1 and TRBJ2-7; tentative D call: TRBD2 (6 bases). Germline CDR1 is SGHRS and CDR2 is YFSETQ. This CDR3 spans 14 amino acids. CDR3 DNA: TGCACCAGCAGCTTAGATCCCGGAGGGATCGAGCAGTACTTC. Protein: CTSSLDPGGIEQYF.

Many counts were recorded for this clonotype. This rearrangement joins TRBV20-1 to TRBJ1-5, with no clear D. The CDR3 spans 15 residues. The germline CDR1 and CDR2 sequences are DFQATT and SNEGSKA (reference sequence). V was cut by 5 bases and J by 2 bases, with 16 bases left in between. DNA of the CDR3: TGCAGTGCTGTACCCCTCCAGGTTGGCAATCAGCCCCAGCATTTT. Amino acid sequence: CSAVPLQVGNQPQHF.

This chain links TRBV12-3 or TRBV12-4 with TRBJ1-5; D is undetermined. The CDR3 extends over 15 amino acids. V lost 9 bases and J lost 0, with 15 bases in between. CDR3 in DNA: TGTGCCAGTTTAAGGGTCGGGAATAGCAATCAGCCCCAGCATTTT. Protein product: CASLRVGNSNQPQHF.

This clonotype has ten or more counts. V gene TRBV5-1 combines with J gene TRBJ1-2; D gene ambiguous. The CDR3 is 14 amino acids. The germline CDR1 and CDR2 sequences are SGHRS and YFSETQ. The ends were cut back, 0 bases at V and 4 bases at J, with 10 bases in the middle. CDR3 nucleotide sequence: TGCGCCAGCAGCTTGGTCTCCGGCAGCTATGGCTACACCTTC. This encodes CASSLVSGSYGYTF.

This clonotype came up many times. The chain links TRBV5-6 to TRBJ2-6; 7 bases map to TRBD1. The V gene's germline CDR1 is SGHDT and CDR2 YYEEEE. Trimming cost V 4 bases and J 4 bases; bases outside gene matches: 8. The CDR3 is 16 residues long. Here the CDR3 reads CASSPQGFGGANVLTF. CDR3 nucleotide sequence: TGTGCCAGCAGCCCACAGGGGTTTGGAGGGGCCAACGTCCTGACTTTC.

There are many counts of this clonotype. The chain carries TRBV28 and TRBJ2-7, with 8 bases lining up with TRBD2. This CDR3 spans 15 amino acids. The germline CDR1 and CDR2 sequences are MDHEN and SYDVKM. V trimming: 3 bases; J trimming: 0 bases; junction bases outside the gene matches: 4. The CDR3 reads CASSLLAGSSYEQYF. The DNA of the CDR3 is TGTGCCAGCAGTTTGTTAGCGGGGAGCTCCTACGAGCAGTACTTC.

This clonotype was observed many times. The gene calls are TRBV5-1 and TRBJ2-3; D perhaps matches TRBD1 (6 bases). This CDR3 region has 14 residues. The germline CDR1 and CDR2 sequences are SGHRS and YFSETQ. The V and J ends lost 2 bases and 4 bases respectively, with 11 bases between them. The CDR3 coding sequence is TGCGCCAGCAGCTTAGTACAGGGATCAGATACGCAGTATTTT. Translating it yields CASSLVQGSDTQYF.